This TCR beta chain was identified in a study of immune cell composition in non-small cell lung cancer. Sequenced by immunoSEQ multiplex PCR; TCRdb stores in-frame clones only, minus some. Here the sample spans about 14,000 clones, about 84% being singletons. A remark on this clone: Its antigen is not identified.

Study-wide points: Squamous carcinomas (about 75%) more often had tumour-associated clones >0.5% than adenocarcinomas (roughly 35%). Lung adenocarcinomas had lower top 10 clone scores and clonality than squamous tumours.

The germline V gene has CDR1 LGHNA and CDR2 YNFKEQ. This CDR3 is 16 amino acids long. Trimming left V 0 bases short and J 5 bases short, with 14 bases between. The receptor was derived from a human donor with non-small cell lung cancer. V is TRBV4-2 and J is TRBJ2-4, with D maybe TRBD2 (6 bases). The sequencing sample was made of lung tumor tissue. CDR3 in amino acids: CASSQDTGTGQNIQYF. DNA of the CDR3: TGTGCCAGCAGCCAAGACACCGGGACTGGCCAAAACATTCAGTACTTC.